A single sample is the source of the 21 T cell receptor beta chains below, sequenced in a study of PD-L1 blockade in urothelial cancer. The table came from immunoSEQ multiplex PCR; TCRdb's copy has only in-frame clones and leaves some out. Among roughly 20,000 clones, almost 90% were seen once, and the ten largest hold roughly 3.5%. Sample: PBMCs, taken around atezolizumab (anti-PD-L1) treatment. All receptors come from a man aged 45 to 65 with urothelial cancer.

CDR3 bases: TGTGCCAGCAGCCTAGCGGGGGGCTTACGGGGAGGCTACACCTTC. Translating it yields CASSLAGGLRGGYTF. The chain recombines TRBV9 with TRBJ1-2; TRBD1 is a possible D gene (6 bases). Germline V gives CDR1 SGDLS, CDR2 YYNGEE. The CDR3 has 15 residues. V was shortened by 4 bases and J by 8 bases, with 21 bases between the two germline ends.

The chain employs TRBV19 and TRBJ1-2; possibly TRBD1 for D (5 bases). The CDR3 loop spans 13 amino acids. From germline, CDR1 is LNHDA and CDR2 SQIVND (reference sequence). V lost 9 bases and J lost 14, with 25 bases in between. The CDR3 reads CASFGQGLWKGTF. CDR3 in DNA: TGTGCCAGCTTCGGACAAGGCCTTTGGAAAGGAACCTTC.

The gene calls are TRBV7-2 and TRBJ2-7; no clear D. Trimming stripped 0 bases from V and 4 bases from J, with 7 bases between. Germline V lookup: CDR1 SGHTA, CDR2 FQGNSA. The CDR3 extends over 13 amino acids. CDR3 DNA sequence: TGTGCCAGCAGCTTAGCGCAGAATTACGAGCAGTACTTC. It is translated as CASSLAQNYEQYF.

J is TRBJ2-7 and V is TRBV18; D call uncertain. Germline-derived CDR1 and CDR2 are KGHSH and LQKENI. V was cut by 2 bases and J by 4 bases, with 12 bases left in between. The CDR3 extends over 14 amino acids. CDR3 sequence reads: CASSPNGLLYEQYF. CDR3 coding DNA: TGTGCCAGCTCACCAAACGGGTTACTATACGAGCAGTACTTC.

This clone has just a few counts. This rearrangement joins TRBV30 to TRBJ1-1; the D gene is possibly TRBD1 (5 bases). V lost 5 bases and J 4 bases, leaving 17 bases between the germline ends. The CDR3 extends over 14 amino acids. CDR1 GTSNPN and CDR2 SVGIG come from the germline V gene (reference sequence). CDR3 loop: CAWLIAGPGTEAFF. CDR3 DNA: TGTGCCTGGTTAATAGCGGGACCTGGCACTGAAGCTTTCTTT.

V gene TRBV7-3 combines with J gene TRBJ1-1; D is ambiguous. The germline V gene has CDR1 SGHTA and CDR2 FQGTGA. Trimming took 2 bases from V and 1 from J, leaving 5 bases between them. This CDR3 is built from 13 residues. CDR3 sequence: CASSLVRNTEAFF. In DNA, the CDR3 is TGTGCCAGCAGCTTAGTGAGGAACACTGAAGCTTTCTTT. Looking up the rest from reference TRBV7-3 and TRBJ1-1 gives the full variable domain: GAGVSQTPSNKVTEKGKYVELRCDPISGHTALYWYRQSLGQGPEFLIYFQGTGAADDSGLPNDRFFAVRPEGSVSTLKIQRTERGDSAVYLCASSLVRNTEAFFGQGTRLTVV.

Here the CDR3 DNA reads TGTGCCAGTTCACAGGGGCCCGATCAGCCCCAGCATTTT. It yields the protein CASSQGPDQPQHF. The chain joins TRBV9 to TRBJ1-5; 7 nucleotides line up with TRBD1. Germline CDR1 reads SGDLS; CDR2 reads YYNGEE. There are 13 residues in the CDR3. Trimming took 8 bases from V and 5 from J; bases not matched to a gene: 7. Full variable domain (outside the CDR3, taken from reference TRBV9 and TRBJ1-5): DSGVTQTPKHLITATGQRVTLRCSPRSGDLSVYWYQQSLDQGLQFLIQYYNGEERAKGNILERFSAQQFPDLHSELNLSSLELGDSALYFCASSQGPDQPQHFGDGTRLSIL.

V gene TRBV6-5 combines with J gene TRBJ2-2; 7 nucleotides align to TRBD1. Germline V lookup: CDR1 MNHEY, CDR2 SVGAGI. V shed 2 bases, J shed 1 base, and the junction held 1 base outside the gene matches. This CDR3 has 15 amino acids. In DNA, the CDR3 is TGTGCCAGCAGTTACCGGACAGGGAACACCGGGGAGCTGTTTTTT. It yields the protein CASSYRTGNTGELFF.

As to this clone: This CDR3 fails to terminate in the conserved phenylalanine or tryptophan, so it likely reflects a read error. This chain links TRBV6-6 with TRBJ1-2; 10 bases fit TRBD1. V lost 9 bases to trimming and J lost 3 bases; unmatched junction nucleotides: 4. CDR1 is MNHNY, CDR2 SVGAGI, per germline (reference sequence). This CDR3 comprises 13 residues. CDR3 sequence (DNA): TGTGCCAGTAGGGACAGGGGTTACTATGGCTACACCCTC. Protein: CASRDRGYYGYTL.

Comment on this clone: One end of the junction does not line up with germline, which may come from a read error. The J gene is TRBJ2-2, the V gene TRBV30, with a tentative D call TRBD2 (6 bases). Germline V gives CDR1 GTSNPN, CDR2 SVGIG (reference sequence). The CDR3 has 14 residues. CDR3 coding DNA: TGCGGGGGAGGTGGGGGATCCAACACCGGGGAGCTGTTTTTT. Protein sequence: CGGGGGSNTGELFF.

The chain is built from TRBV7-9 and TRBJ1-6; 11 bases align to TRBD1. This CDR3 contains 15 residues. V dropped 5 bases and J dropped 9; count of bases not matched to a gene: 6. CDR1 and CDR2 (germline): SEHNR, FQNEAQ (reference sequence). The CDR3 region is CASSPSGTGGSPLHF. The CDR3 DNA reads as TGTGCCAGCAGCCCGTCCGGGACAGGGGGTTCACCCCTCCACTTT.

The rearrangement uses TRBV10-3 and TRBJ1-2, with 10 bases that match TRBD1. Germline CDR1 is ENHRY and CDR2 is SYGVKD. The CDR3 totals 15 residues. The junction had 2 bases not matched to a gene; V was cut back by 2 bases and J by 2 bases. CDR3 sequence reads: CAISETGQGNYGYTF. The CDR3 nucleotides read TGTGCCATCAGTGAGACGGGACAGGGGAACTATGGCTACACCTTC.

The CDR3 sequence: CASSLFQDLSSYEQYF. The CDR3 region has the DNA TGTGCCAGCAGTTTATTTCAGGATCTCAGCTCCTACGAGCAGTACTTC. The rearrangement links TRBV27 to TRBJ2-7, with D unclear. This CDR3 is built from 16 residues. Trimming removed 1 base from V and 0 bases from J, with 13 bases in between. Germline assignment: CDR1 MNHEY and CDR2 SMNVEV (reference sequence).

The V gene is TRBV5-4, the J gene TRBJ2-3; D gene unclear. CDR1 SGHNT and CDR2 YYREEE come from the germline V gene (reference sequence). The CDR3 is made up of 15 amino acids. Trimming cost V 4 bases and J 0 bases, with 12 bases left between them. The CDR3 sequence is CASSRSAESTDTQYF. In nucleotides, the CDR3 is TGTGCCAGCAGCCGGAGTGCGGAGAGCACAGATACGCAGTATTTT.

The chain has TRBV12-5 and TRBJ1-1; 7 bases line up with TRBD1. With V trimmed by 6 bases and J by 3 bases, 7 bases remained unmatched. The CDR3 covers 14 residues. Per the germline V gene, CDR1 is LGHNT and CDR2 is FRNRAP. CDR3 bases: TGTGCTAGTGGGCCTGGGACAGTAGACACTGAAGCTTTCTTT. This translates into CASGPGTVDTEAFF. The full variable domain, rest sourced from reference TRBV12-5 and TRBJ1-1, is DARVTQTPRHKVTEMGQEVTMRCQPILGHNTVFWYRQTMMQGLELLAYFRNRAPLDDSGMPKDRFSAEMPDATLATLKIQPSEPRDSAVYFCASGPGTVDTEAFFGQGTRLTVV.

The genes are TRBV21-1 and TRBJ2-7; the DNA was not compared with TRBD1, the D call given in the table. TRBV21-1 corresponds to a pseudogene. The CDR3 extends over 17 amino acids. This CDR3 is CASSMGQGLISYYEQYF. Here the CDR3 DNA reads TGTGCCAGCAGCATGGGACAGGGTCTTATCTCCTACTACGAGCAGTACTTC.

The rearrangement uses TRBV5-6 and TRBJ1-1, with 10 bases aligning to TRBD1. Germline loops: CDR1 SGHDT, CDR2 YYEEEE. With V trimmed by 3 bases and J by 10 bases, 6 bases remained unmatched. The CDR3 is 13 residues long. CDR3 in amino acids: CASSSRDRGSAFF. CDR3 DNA sequence: TGTGCCAGCAGCTCCCGGGACAGGGGATCAGCTTTCTTT.

The chain recombines TRBV7-9 with TRBJ2-7, with D perhaps matching TRBD2 (7 bases). Germline V gene sequence: CDR1 SEHNR, CDR2 FQNEAQ (reference sequence). The V gene lost 3 bases and the J gene lost 2 bases, with 14 bases spanning the gap. This CDR3 has 15 residues. The CDR3 DNA reads as TGTGCCAGCAGCTTCAGGGAGGGGGTGCCCTACGAGCAGTACTTC. It codes for CASSFREGVPYEQYF.

The chain is built from TRBV7-9 and TRBJ2-2; the D gene is possibly TRBD2 (6 bases). The CDR3 covers 11 residues. Trimming shortened V by 6 bases and J by 7 bases, and 6 bases separated the two germline ends. The germline V gene has CDR1 SEHNR and CDR2 FQNEAQ (reference sequence). CDR3 DNA sequence: TGTGCCAGCAGGGAGGGCGGGGAGCTGTTTTTT. Translated, it gives CASREGGELFF. Using reference TRBV7-9 and TRBJ2-2 for the parts outside the CDR3, the full variable domain is DTGVSQNPRHKITKRGQNVTFRCDPISEHNRLYWYRQTLGQGPEFLTYFQNEAQLEKSRLLSDRFSAERPKGSFSTLEIQRTEQGDSAMYLCASREGGELFFGEGSRLTVL.

This chain links TRBV25-1 with TRBJ2-7; D ambiguous. Germline V gene data show CDR1 as MGHDK and CDR2 as SYGVNS. V lost 6 bases to trimming and J lost 3 bases, with 6 bases between them. This CDR3 spans 11 amino acids. CDR3 sequence: CASSLIYEQYF. The CDR3 nucleotides are TGTGCCAGCAGCCTAATCTACGAGCAGTACTTC.

In DNA, the CDR3 is TGTGCCAGCAGCCTCCAGACAGGGGACAATCAGCCCCAGCATTTT. Amino acid sequence: CASSLQTGDNQPQHF. The chain links TRBV7-2 to TRBJ1-5, with TRBD1 matching 8 bases. The CDR3 has 15 amino acids. V trimming: 5 bases; J trimming: 3 bases; junction bases outside the gene matches: 6. Germline CDR1 and CDR2: SGHTA and FQGNSA.